This TCR beta chain was captured by sequencing in a study of blood T cell repertoires in COVID-19. The overall study: The cDNA or gDNA used as material had been derived from T cells, B-cell-depleted T cells, or PBMCs.

Trimming shortened V by 0 bases and J by 7 bases, and 14 bases separated the two germline ends. This CDR3 contains 14 residues. Germline V CDR1 and CDR2: SGHKS, YYEKEE (reference sequence). TCRdb keeps only in-frame clones here, not all; method: immunoSEQ multiplex PCR. Of some 150,000 clones in the sample, about 83% are singletons; the top ten hold approximately 13%. The gene calls are TRBV5-5 and TRBJ2-7; tentative D call: TRBD1 (5 bases). The clonotype originates from an elderly woman with acute or convalescent COVID-19. The sample comprised peripheral blood. The CDR3 DNA reads as TGTGCCAGCAGCTTGGGGGCAGGGTACGCGGAGCAGTACTTC. It yields the protein CASSLGAGYAEQYF.